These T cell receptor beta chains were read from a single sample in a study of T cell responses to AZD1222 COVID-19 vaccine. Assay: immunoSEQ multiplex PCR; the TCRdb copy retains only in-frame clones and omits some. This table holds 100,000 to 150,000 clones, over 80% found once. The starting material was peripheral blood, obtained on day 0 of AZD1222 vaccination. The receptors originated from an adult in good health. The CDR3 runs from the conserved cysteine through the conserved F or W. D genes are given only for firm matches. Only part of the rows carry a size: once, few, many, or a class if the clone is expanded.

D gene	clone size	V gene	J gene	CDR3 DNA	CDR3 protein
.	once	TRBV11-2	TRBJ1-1	TGTGCCAGCAGCTTAGAGACACAAGGGGCTTTCTTT	CASSLETQGAFF
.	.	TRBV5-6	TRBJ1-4	TGTGCCAGCAGCCCCTGGACGACAACTAATGAAAAACTGTTTTTT	CASSPWTTTNEKLFF
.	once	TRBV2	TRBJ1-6	TGTGCCAGCAACCCGGTATCGTCCCAAAATTCACCCCTCCACTTT	CASNPVSSQNSPLHF
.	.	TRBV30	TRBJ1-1	TGTGCCTGGAGGAGGTTTCTTGGCCCTCGAGGAGTGAACACTGAAGCTTTCTTT	CAWRRFLGPRGVNTEAFF
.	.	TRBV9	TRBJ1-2	TGTGCCAGCAGCCCTCGCGGGTCCTATGGCTACACCTTC	CASSPRGSYGYTF
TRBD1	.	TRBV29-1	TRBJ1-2	TGCAGCGTTGGCCTAGGGGACAGTTATGGCTACACCTTC	CSVGLGDSYGYTF
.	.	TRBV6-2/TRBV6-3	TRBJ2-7	TGTGCCAGCAGTTACTCGAGGGGGACGGACATCATCACCTACGAGCAGTACTTC	CASSYSRGTDIITYEQYF
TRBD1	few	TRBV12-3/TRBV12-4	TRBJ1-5	TGTGCCAGCAGTAACGGACAGGGTTCCCAGCATTTT	CASSNGQGSQHF
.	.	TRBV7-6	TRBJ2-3	TGTGCCAGCAGCTCGGGACGGAGCACAGATACGCAGTATTTT	CASSSGRSTDTQYF
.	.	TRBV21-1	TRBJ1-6	TGTGCCAGCAGCAAAGTCGGGAGCTCCTATAATTCACCCCTCCACTTT	CASSKVGSSYNSPLHF
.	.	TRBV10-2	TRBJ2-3	TGCGCCAGCAGTGAGTCGATCAGTTTAGATACGCAGTATTTT	CASSESISLDTQYF
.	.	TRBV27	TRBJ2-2	TGTGCCAGCAGTTTAGGGGAGAACACCGGGGAGCTGTTTTTT	CASSLGENTGELFF
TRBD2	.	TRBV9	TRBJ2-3	TGTGCCAGCAGCGCCTATTCTAGGAGCGGGGGCCTTGAGGATACGCAGTATTTT	CASSAYSRSGGLEDTQYF
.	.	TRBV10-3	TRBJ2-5	TGTGCCATCAGCGGGGAGGGACACTCAATACGGGAGACCCAGTACTTC	CAISGEGHSIRETQYF
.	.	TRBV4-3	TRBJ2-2	TGCGCCAGCAGCCAAGGGAGGAACACCGGGGAGCTGTTTTTT	CASSQGRNTGELFF
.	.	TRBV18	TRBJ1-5	TGTGCCAGCTCCCCGAGGGAGAGCAATCAGCCCCAGCATTTT	CASSPRESNQPQHF
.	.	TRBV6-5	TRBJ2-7	TGTGCCAGCAGTCCCCGGGGGGCGGGGCCAGGGTACTTC	CASSPRGAGPGYF
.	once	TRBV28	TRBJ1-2	TGTGCCGAAGGGGGCTACACCTTC	CAEGGYTF
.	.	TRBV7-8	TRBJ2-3	TGTGCCAGCAGCTTAGGGCGGAGGGGCGGGGCCTGGACAGATACGCAGTATTTT	CASSLGRRGGAWTDTQYF
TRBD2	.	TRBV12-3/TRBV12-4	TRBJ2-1	TGTGCCAGCAGTCCGACTAGCGCTGTTATGTTCTTC	CASSPTSAVMFF
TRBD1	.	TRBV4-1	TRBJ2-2	TGCGCCAGCAGCCAAGTGACAGGGGCACGAAGCACCGGGGAGCTGTTTTTT	CASSQVTGARSTGELFF
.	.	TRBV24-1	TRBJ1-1	TGTGCCACCAGTGGCCCCAGGGACGGGGAAGCTTTCTTT	CATSGPRDGEAFF
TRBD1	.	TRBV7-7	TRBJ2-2	TGTGCTAGCAGGGCGACAGGGGCGACCGCCGGGGAGCTGTTTTTT	CASRATGATAGELFF
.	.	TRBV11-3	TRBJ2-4	TGTGCCAGCAGCCCAAGGCGGGGAGCCAAAAACATTCAGTACTTC	CASSPRRGAKNIQYF
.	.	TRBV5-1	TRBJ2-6	TGCGCCAGCAGCTTGGTGACGGGCCCAAGCTCTGGGGCCAACGTCCTGACTTTC	CASSLVTGPSSGANVLTF
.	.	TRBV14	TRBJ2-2	TGTGCCAGCAGCCAACATATTACGGGAACCGGGGAGCTGTTTTTT	CASSQHITGTGELFF
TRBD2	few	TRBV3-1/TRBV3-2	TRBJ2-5	TGTGCCAGCAGCGGCACACCGGGACTAGGAGGTCCGGAGACCCAGTACTTC	CASSGTPGLGGPETQYF
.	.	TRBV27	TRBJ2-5	TGTGCCAGCAGTTATTTGAGGGGGGAGACCCAGTACTTC	CASSYLRGETQYF
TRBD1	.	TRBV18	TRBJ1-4	TGTGCCAGCTCACCAGACACAGGGGCGGCTAATGAAAAACTGTTTTTT	CASSPDTGAANEKLFF
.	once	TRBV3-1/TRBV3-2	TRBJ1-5	TGTGCCAGCAGCCAATACGATCAGCCCCAGCATTTT	CASSQYDQPQHF
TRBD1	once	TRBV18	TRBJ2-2	TGTGCCAGCTCACGGGACAGGGTTGTCGGGGAGCTGTTTTTT	CASSRDRVVGELFF